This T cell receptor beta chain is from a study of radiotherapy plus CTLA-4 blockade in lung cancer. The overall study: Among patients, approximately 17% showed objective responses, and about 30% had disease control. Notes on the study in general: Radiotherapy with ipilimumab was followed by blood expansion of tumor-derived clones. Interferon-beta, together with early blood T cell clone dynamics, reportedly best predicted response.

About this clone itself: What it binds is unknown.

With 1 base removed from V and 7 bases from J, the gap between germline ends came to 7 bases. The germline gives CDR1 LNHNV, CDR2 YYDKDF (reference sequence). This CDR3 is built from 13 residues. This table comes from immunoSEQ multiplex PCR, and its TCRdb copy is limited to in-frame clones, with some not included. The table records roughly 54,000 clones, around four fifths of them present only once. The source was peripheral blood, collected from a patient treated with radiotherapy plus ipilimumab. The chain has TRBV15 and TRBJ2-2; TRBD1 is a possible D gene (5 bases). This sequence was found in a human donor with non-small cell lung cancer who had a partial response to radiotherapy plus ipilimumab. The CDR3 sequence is CATSRGGGGELFF. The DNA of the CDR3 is TGTGCCACCAGCAGAGGGGGCGGCGGGGAGCTGTTTTTT.